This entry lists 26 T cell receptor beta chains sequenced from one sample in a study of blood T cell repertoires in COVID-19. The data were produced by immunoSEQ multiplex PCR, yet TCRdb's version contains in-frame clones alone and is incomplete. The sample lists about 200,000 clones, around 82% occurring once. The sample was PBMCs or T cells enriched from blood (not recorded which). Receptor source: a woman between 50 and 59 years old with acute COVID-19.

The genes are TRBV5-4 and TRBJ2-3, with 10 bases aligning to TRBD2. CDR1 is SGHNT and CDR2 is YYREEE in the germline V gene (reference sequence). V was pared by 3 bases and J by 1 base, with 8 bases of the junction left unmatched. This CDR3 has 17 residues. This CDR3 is CASSYRSGTSGTDTQYF. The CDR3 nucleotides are TGTGCCAGCAGCTACCGGTCCGGGACTAGCGGCACAGATACGCAGTATTTT.

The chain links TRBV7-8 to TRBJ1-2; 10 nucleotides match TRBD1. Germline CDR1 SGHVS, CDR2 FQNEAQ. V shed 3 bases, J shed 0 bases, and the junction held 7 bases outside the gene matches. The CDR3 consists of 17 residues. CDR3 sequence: CASSFPTGGLPNYGYTF. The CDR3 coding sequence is TGTGCCAGCAGCTTCCCGACAGGGGGCCTACCTAACTATGGCTACACCTTC. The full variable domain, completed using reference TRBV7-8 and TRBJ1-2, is GAGVSQSPRYKVAKRGQDVALRCDPISGHVSLFWYQQALGQGPEFLTYFQNEAQLDKSGLPSDRFFAERPEGSVSTLKIQRTQQEDSAVYLCASSFPTGGLPNYGYTFGSGTRLTVV.

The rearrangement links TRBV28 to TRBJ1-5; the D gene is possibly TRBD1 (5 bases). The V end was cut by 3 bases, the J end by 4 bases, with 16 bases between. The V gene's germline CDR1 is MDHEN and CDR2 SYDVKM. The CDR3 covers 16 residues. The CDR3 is CASSLPGHRGNQPQHF. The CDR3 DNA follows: TGTGCCAGCAGTTTGCCAGGGCACCGGGGGAATCAGCCCCAGCATTTT.

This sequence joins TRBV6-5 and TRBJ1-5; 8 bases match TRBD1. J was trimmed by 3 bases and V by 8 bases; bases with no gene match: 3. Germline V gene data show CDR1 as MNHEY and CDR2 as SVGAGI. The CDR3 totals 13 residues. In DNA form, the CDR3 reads TGTGCCAGCGGACAGGGAGCCAATCAGCCCCAGCATTTT. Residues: CASGQGANQPQHF.

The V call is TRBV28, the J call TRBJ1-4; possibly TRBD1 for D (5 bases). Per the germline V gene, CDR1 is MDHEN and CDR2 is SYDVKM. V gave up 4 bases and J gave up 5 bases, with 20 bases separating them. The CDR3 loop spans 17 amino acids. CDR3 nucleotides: TGTGCCAGCAGTTCCCGAGAGAGGTGGAGGGGCAATGAAAAACTGTTTTTT. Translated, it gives CASSSRERWRGNEKLFF. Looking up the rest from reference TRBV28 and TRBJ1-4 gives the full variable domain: DVKVTQSSRYLVKRTGEKVFLECVQDMDHENMFWYRQDPGLGLRLIYFSYDVKMKEKGDIPEGYSVSREKKERFSLILESASTNQTSMYLCASSSRERWRGNEKLFFGSGTQLSVL.

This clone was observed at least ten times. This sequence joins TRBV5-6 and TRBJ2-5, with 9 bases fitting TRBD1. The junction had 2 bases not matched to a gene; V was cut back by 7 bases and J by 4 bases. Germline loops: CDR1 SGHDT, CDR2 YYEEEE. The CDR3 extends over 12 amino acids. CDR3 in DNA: TGTGCCAGCGGGACAGGGATAGAGACCCAGTACTTC. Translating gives CASGTGIETQYF.

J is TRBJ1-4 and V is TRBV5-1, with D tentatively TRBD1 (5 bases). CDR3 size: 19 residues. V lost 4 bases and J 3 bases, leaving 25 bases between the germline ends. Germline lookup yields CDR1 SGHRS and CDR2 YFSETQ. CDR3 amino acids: CASSPFGGEGLRANEKLFF. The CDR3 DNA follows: TGCGCCAGCAGCCCATTCGGGGGTGAGGGATTGAGGGCTAATGAAAAACTGTTTTTT. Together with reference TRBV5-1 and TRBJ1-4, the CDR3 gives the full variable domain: KAGVTQTPRYLIKTRGQQVTLSCSPISGHRSVSWYQQTPGQGLQFLFEYFSETQRNKGNFPGRFSGRQFSNSRSEMNVSTLELGDSALYLCASSPFGGEGLRANEKLFFGSGTQLSVL.

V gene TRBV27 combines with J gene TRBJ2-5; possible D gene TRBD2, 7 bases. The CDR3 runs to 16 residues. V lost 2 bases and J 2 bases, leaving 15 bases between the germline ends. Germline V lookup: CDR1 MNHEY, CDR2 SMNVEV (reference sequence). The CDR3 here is CASSLGGAAPQETQYF. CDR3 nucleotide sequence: TGTGCCAGCAGTTTAGGGGGGGCGGCTCCACAAGAGACCCAGTACTTC.

The CDR3 loop reads CASSYSFTGGTEAFF. In nucleotides, the CDR3 is TGTGCCAGCAGTTACTCCTTTACAGGGGGCACTGAAGCTTTCTTT. This chain links TRBV6-2 or TRBV6-3 with TRBJ1-1; 8 bases line up with TRBD1. CDR3 length: 15 residues. Germline loops: CDR1 MNHEY, CDR2 SVGEGT. V trimming: 0 bases; J trimming: 4 bases; junction bases outside the gene matches: 4.

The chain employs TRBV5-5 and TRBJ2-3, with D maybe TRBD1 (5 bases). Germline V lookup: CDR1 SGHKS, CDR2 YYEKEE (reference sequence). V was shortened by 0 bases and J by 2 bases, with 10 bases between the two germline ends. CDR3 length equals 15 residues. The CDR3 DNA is TGTGCCAGCAGCTTGGCCGCAGGACACACAGATACGCAGTATTTT. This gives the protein CASSLAAGHTDTQYF.

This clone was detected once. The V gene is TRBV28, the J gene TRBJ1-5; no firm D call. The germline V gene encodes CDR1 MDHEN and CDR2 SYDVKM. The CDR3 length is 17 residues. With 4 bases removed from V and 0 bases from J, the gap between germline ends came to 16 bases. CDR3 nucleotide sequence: TGTGCCAGCAGTTCCCCCTTCGGGGAGAATAGCAATCAGCCCCAGCATTTT. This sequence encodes CASSSPFGENSNQPQHF. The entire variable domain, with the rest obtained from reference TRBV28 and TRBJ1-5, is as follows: DVKVTQSSRYLVKRTGEKVFLECVQDMDHENMFWYRQDPGLGLRLIYFSYDVKMKEKGDIPEGYSVSREKKERFSLILESASTNQTSMYLCASSSPFGENSNQPQHFGDGTRLSIL.

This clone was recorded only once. CDR3 sequence reads: CASSFSSGGSYEQYV. The CDR3 nucleotides read TGTGCCAGCAGTTTTAGTAGCGGGGGGTCCTACGAGCAGTACGTC. J is TRBJ2-7 and V is TRBV27, with 10 nucleotides matching TRBD2. The CDR3 length is 15 residues. The trim removed 3 bases at V and 1 base at J, leaving 3 bases unmatched. The germline CDR1 and CDR2 sequences are MNHEY and SMNVEV (reference sequence).

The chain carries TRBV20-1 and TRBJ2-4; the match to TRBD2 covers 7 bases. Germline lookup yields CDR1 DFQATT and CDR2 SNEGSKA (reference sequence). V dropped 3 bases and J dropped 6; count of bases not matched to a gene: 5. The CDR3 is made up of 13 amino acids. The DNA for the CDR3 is TGCAGTGCTAGTAGGCGGGGGAGAAACATTCAGTACTTC. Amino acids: CSASRRGRNIQYF.

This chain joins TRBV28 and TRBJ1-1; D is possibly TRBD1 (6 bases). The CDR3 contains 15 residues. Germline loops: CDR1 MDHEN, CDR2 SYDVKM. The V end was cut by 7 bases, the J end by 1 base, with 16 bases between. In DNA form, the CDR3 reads TGTGCCAGCACCTACACAGGGCAACAGAACACTGAAGCTTTCTTT. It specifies CASTYTGQQNTEAFF. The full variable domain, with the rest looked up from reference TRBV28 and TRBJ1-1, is DVKVTQSSRYLVKRTGEKVFLECVQDMDHENMFWYRQDPGLGLRLIYFSYDVKMKEKGDIPEGYSVSREKKERFSLILESASTNQTSMYLCASTYTGQQNTEAFFGQGTRLTVV.

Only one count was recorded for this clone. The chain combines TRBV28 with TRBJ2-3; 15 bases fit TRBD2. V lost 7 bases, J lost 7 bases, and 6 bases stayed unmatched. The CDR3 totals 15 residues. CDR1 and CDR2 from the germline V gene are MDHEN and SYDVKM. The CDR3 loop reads CASTTGTSGGYTQYF. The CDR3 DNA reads TGTGCCAGCACCACCGGGACTAGCGGGGGGTATACGCAGTATTTT.

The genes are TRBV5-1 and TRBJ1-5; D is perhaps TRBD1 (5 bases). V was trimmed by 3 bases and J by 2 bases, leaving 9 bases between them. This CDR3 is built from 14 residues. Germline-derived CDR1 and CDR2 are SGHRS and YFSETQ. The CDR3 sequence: CASSSWGGNQPQHF. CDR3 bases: TGCGCCAGCAGCTCCTGGGGCGGCAATCAGCCCCAGCATTTT.

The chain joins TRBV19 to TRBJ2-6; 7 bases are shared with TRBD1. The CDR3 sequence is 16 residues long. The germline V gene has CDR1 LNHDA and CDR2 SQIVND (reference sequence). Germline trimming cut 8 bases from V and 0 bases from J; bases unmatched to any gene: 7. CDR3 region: CASWDRVSSGANVLTF. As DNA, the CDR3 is TGTGCCAGTTGGGACAGAGTCAGCTCTGGGGCCAACGTCCTGACTTTC.

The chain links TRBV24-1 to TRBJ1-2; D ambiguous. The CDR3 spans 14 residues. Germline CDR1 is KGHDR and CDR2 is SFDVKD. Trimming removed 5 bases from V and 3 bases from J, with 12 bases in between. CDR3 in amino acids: CATSGGPSDYGYTF. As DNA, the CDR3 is TGTGCCACCAGTGGAGGGCCGTCGGACTATGGCTACACCTTC.

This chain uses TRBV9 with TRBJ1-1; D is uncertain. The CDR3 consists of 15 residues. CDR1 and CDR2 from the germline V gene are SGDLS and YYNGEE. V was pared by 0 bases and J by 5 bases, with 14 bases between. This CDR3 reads CASSVGLQSGTEAFF. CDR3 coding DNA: TGTGCCAGCAGCGTAGGATTACAGAGCGGGACTGAAGCTTTCTTT.

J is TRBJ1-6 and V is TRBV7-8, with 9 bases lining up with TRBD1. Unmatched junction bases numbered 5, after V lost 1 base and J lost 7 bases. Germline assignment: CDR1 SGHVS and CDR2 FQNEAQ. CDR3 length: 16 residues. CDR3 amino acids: CASSLEQGARNSPLHF. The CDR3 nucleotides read TGTGCCAGCAGCTTAGAACAGGGGGCGAGGAATTCACCCCTCCACTTT.

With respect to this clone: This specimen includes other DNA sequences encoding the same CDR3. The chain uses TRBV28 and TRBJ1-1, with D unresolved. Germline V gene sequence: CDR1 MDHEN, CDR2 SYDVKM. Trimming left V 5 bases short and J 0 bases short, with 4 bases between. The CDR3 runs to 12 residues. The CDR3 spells CASSPMNTEAFF. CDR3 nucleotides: TGTGCCAGCAGTCCCATGAACACTGAAGCTTTCTTT.

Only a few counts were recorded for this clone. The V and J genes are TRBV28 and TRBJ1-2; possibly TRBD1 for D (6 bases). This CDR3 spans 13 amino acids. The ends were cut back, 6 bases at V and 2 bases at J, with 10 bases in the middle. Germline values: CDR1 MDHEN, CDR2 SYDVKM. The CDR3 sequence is CASRLGGNYGYTF. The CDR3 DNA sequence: TGTGCCAGCAGGTTAGGGGGGAACTATGGCTACACCTTC.

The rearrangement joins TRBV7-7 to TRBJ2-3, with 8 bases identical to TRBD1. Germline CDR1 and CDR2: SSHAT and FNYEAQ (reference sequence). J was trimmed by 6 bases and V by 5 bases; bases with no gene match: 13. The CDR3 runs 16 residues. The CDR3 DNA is TGTGCCAGCAGCCCTACGCCGAGACAGGGGCCCGATACGCAGTATTTT. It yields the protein CASSPTPRQGPDTQYF.

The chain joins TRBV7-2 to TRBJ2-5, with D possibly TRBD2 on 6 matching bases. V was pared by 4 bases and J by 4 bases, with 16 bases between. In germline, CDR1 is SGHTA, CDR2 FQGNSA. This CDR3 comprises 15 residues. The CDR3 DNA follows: TGTGCCAGCAGCTATGGGGGAGGTCTGGGAGAGACCCAGTACTTC. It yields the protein CASSYGGGLGETQYF.

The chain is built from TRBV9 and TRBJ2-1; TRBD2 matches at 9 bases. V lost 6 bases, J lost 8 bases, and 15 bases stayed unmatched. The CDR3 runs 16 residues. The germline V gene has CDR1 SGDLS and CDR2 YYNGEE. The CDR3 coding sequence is TGTGCCAGCACCTCCCTGTTGGCGGGGGGGCGAGATGAGCAGTTCTTC. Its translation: CASTSLLAGGRDEQFF.

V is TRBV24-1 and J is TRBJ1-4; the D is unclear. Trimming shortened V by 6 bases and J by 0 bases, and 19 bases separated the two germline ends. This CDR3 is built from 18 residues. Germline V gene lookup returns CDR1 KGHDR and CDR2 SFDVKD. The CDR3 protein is CATSLIRGGPATNEKLFF. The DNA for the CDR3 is TGTGCCACCAGTCTTATCCGGGGAGGTCCTGCAACTAATGAAAAACTGTTTTTT.